This T cell receptor beta chain was recovered during a study of blood T cell repertoires in COVID-19. This clone was picked up a small number of times. Germline V gives CDR1 SNHLY, CDR2 FYNNEI. The CDR3 spans 13 residues. After removal of 7 bases from V and 8 bases from J, the junction contained 10 bases not matched to a gene. Repertoires were generated with immunoSEQ multiplex PCR, while TCRdb's copy carries only in-frame clones and drops some. This table has 270,000 or so clones, less than 85% appearing once. Sequencing was performed on peripheral blood. The clonotype was recovered from a woman younger than 35 with acute or convalescent COVID-19. The chain employs TRBV2 and TRBJ1-2; 7 positions match TRBD1. The CDR3, as DNA: TGTGCCAGCATGTCCGGGACAGCTAGGGGCTACACCTTC. Translated: CASMSGTARGYTF.